This TCR beta chain was sequenced during a study of T cell repertoires in cytomegalovirus infection. TCRdb reanalysed the reads using MiXCR and keeps one entry per CDR3 protein. Among hundreds of thousands of distinct CDR3 sequences, around 9.1% were seen once, and the ten largest hold 2.5%. V was trimmed by 5 bases and J by 4 bases, leaving 9 bases between them. Germline assignment: CDR1 KGHSH and CDR2 LQKENI. This CDR3 is built from 13 residues. The sample comprised PBMCs. The chain is built from TRBV18 and TRBJ2-1; maybe TRBD1 (5 bases). The origin of this receptor is a human donor in good health (CMV status not recorded). Some clones in this sample may be carry-over from other donors' samples. CDR3 region: CASSKQEYNEQFF. Here the CDR3 DNA reads TGTGCCAGCTCAAAACAGGAGTACAATGAGCAGTTCTTC.